This TCR beta chain was captured in a study of vaccination effects on CD4 cells after COVID-19. Clones were read by immunoSEQ multiplex PCR, and TCRdb kept only the in-frame ones, dropping some. The data hold fewer than 25,000 clones, with about three quarters observed a single time. Germline loops: CDR1 MNHEY, CDR2 SMNVEV (reference sequence). Trimming left V 6 bases short and J 2 bases short, with 9 bases between. The CDR3 runs to 13 residues. Peptide-pool stimulation followed by sequencing identified expanded antigen-specific CD4+ clonotypes in the ViraFEST assay. The authors isolated CD4+ T cells after 10 days of culture. As their vaccination, participants received two doses of either BNT162b2 or mRNA-1273. Study-wide points: Within healthy vaccinees, only 1 of 255 vaccine-induced clones displayed cross-reactivity with common cold coronaviruses.

As for this clone: Its target is not known.

This TCR derives from a human donor who received a COVID-19 vaccine. Sample: CD4+ T cells from PBMCs cultured with HCoV-NL63 spike peptides, taken after COVID-19 vaccination. The V gene is TRBV27, the J gene TRBJ2-3; D gene uncertain. The chain's CDR3 is CASSSSYTDTQYF. The CDR3 DNA follows: TGTGCCAGCAGCTCATCATACACAGATACGCAGTATTTT.